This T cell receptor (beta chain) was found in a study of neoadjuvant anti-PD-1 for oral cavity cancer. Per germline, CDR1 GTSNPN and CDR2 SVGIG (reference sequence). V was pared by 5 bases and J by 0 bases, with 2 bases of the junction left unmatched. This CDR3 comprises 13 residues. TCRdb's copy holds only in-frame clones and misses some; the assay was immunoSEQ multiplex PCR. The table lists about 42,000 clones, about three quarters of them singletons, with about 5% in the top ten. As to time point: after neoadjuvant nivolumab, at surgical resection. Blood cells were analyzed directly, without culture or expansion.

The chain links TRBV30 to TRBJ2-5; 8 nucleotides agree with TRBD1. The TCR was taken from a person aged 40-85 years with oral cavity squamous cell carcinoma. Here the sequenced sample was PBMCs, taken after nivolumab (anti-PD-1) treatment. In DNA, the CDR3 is TGTGCCTGGGACAGGGGTTACCAAGAGACCCAGTACTTC. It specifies CAWDRGYQETQYF.